These 18 T cell receptor beta chains originate from one sample sequenced in a study of Ad26.COV2.S vaccination and SARS-CoV-2 variants (dated by TCRdb to the early 2020s). The library was prepared using the immunoSEQ multiplex PCR assay. Drawn from immuneACCESS, this table holds only the in-frame rearrangements with V and J called that TCRdb kept. Clones are partly lost; checked studies trace under half to an unresolved V gene and leave the rest unexplained. This sample lists some 250,000 clones; around 89% were detected once. The ten largest make up roughly 10% of the sample. What this sample's treatment or condition label stands for: roughly 18 received Ad26.COV2.S at low or high dose, single or two shots; about 5 received placebo; per-sample allocation not given. Repertoires of vaccine and placebo recipients were sequenced from samples collected on day 63 after the first injection. The material sequenced was peripheral blood, taken in a trial of Ad26.COV2.S vaccine versus placebo. The receptors here all came from a person between 18 and 65 years old who received the Ad26.COV2.S COVID-19 vaccine or a placebo.

The chain carries TRBV5-1 and TRBJ2-7; no clear D. CDR1 is SGHRS and CDR2 is YFSETQ in the germline V gene. The CDR3 covers 17 residues. V shed 2 bases and J shed 0 bases, with 18 bases lying between them. CDR3 sequence: CASSFFGSASSSYEQYF. The CDR3 nucleotides read TGCGCCAGCAGCTTCTTCGGGTCGGCCTCTAGCTCCTACGAGCAGTACTTC. The entire variable domain, with the rest obtained from reference TRBV5-1 and TRBJ2-7, is as follows: KAGVTQTPRYLIKTRGQQVTLSCSPISGHRSVSWYQQTPGQGLQFLFEYFSETQRNKGNFPGRFSGRQFSNSRSEMNVSTLELGDSALYLCASSFFGSASSSYEQYFGPGTRLTVT.

The V call is TRBV3-1 (or the pseudogene TRBV3-2), the J call TRBJ2-4, with a weak D call TRBD2 (7 bases). V was shortened by 1 base and J by 7 bases, with 20 bases between the two germline ends. CDR1 and CDR2 from the germline V gene are LGHDT and YNNKEL (reference sequence). The CDR3 runs 17 residues. In DNA form, the CDR3 reads TGTGCCAGCAGCCAAGCGGTAATGGGGGGGCGCGGGAACATTCAGTACTTC. Translated: CASSQAVMGGRGNIQYF.

The genes are TRBV28 and TRBJ1-1; TRBD1 matches at 11 bases. Losses at the gene ends were 4 bases for V and 8 bases for J; bases not matched to a gene: 3. Germline CDR1 is MDHEN and CDR2 is SYDVKM. The CDR3 sequence is 13 residues long. CDR3 region: CASSWDRGREAFF. CDR3 nucleotide sequence: TGTGCCAGCAGTTGGGACAGGGGGAGGGAAGCTTTCTTT.

The chain is built from TRBV19 and TRBJ2-4, with 14 bases matching TRBD2. There are 16 residues in the CDR3. Trimming took 5 bases from V and 0 from J; bases not matched to a gene: 0. The germline V gene has CDR1 LNHDA and CDR2 SQIVND (reference sequence). CDR3 nucleotides: TGTGCCAGTAGTGGGACTAGCGGGAGAGCCAAAAACATTCAGTACTTC. It specifies CASSGTSGRAKNIQYF. Full variable domain (remainder filled in from reference TRBV19 and TRBJ2-4): DGGITQSPKYLFRKEGQNVTLSCEQNLNHDAMYWYRQDPGQGLRLIYYSQIVNDFQKGDIAEGYSVSREKKESFPLTVTSAQKNPTAFYLCASSGTSGRAKNIQYFGAGTRLSVL.

This clone showed up just once. This rearrangement joins TRBV6-5 to TRBJ2-7; TRBD1 matches 12 bases. This CDR3 is 14 amino acids long. Per the germline V gene, CDR1 is MNHEY and CDR2 is SVGAGI. The V segment lost 6 bases and the J segment 5 bases; nucleotides outside the gene matches: 5. The CDR3 loop is CASRGDRGRHEQYF. In DNA, the CDR3 is TGTGCCAGCAGAGGGGACAGGGGGCGCCACGAGCAGTACTTC.

The chain couples TRBV5-7 to TRBJ2-3, with 7 bases fitting TRBD1. TRBV5-7 is treated as an ORF (open reading frame) with a function not yet certain. The CDR3 totals 15 residues. V lost 4 bases to trimming and J lost 3 bases; unmatched junction nucleotides: 8. The CDR3 coding sequence is TGTGCCAGCAGCCCACGACAGGGCGGGACAGATACGCAGTATTTT. This codes for CASSPRQGGTDTQYF.

This clone was counted a few times. The chain joins TRBV5-4 to TRBJ2-3, with D possibly TRBD2 on 6 matching bases. V gave up 4 bases and J gave up 0 bases, with 12 bases separating them. Looked up from germline, CDR1 is SGHNT and CDR2 is YYREEE (reference sequence). This CDR3 comprises 15 residues. CDR3 region: CASSDLASSTDTQYF. CDR3 nucleotide sequence: TGTGCCAGCAGCGATCTAGCGTCTAGCACAGATACGCAGTATTTT.

The chain has TRBV9 and TRBJ1-2; no reliable D call. V was cut by 0 bases and J by 4 bases, with 13 bases left in between. Germline V gene sequence: CDR1 SGDLS, CDR2 YYNGEE. The CDR3 contains 15 residues. As DNA, the CDR3 is TGTGCCAGCAGCGTAGGGGAAGGGATCCCCTATGGCTACACCTTC. Encoded protein: CASSVGEGIPYGYTF. The full variable domain, its missing parts supplied by reference TRBV9 and TRBJ1-2, is DSGVTQTPKHLITATGQRVTLRCSPRSGDLSVYWYQQSLDQGLQFLIQYYNGEERAKGNILERFSAQQFPDLHSELNLSSLELGDSALYFCASSVGEGIPYGYTFGSGTRLTVV.

The chain recombines TRBV4-3 with TRBJ2-6, with D perhaps given as TRBD1 or TRBD2 (5 bases each). The germline V gene encodes CDR1 LGHNA and CDR2 YSLEER. Trimming left V 0 bases short and J 1 base short, with 16 bases between. This CDR3 comprises 19 residues. For the CDR3, the DNA is TGCGCCAGCAGCCAAGATCGTGGGGCATGGGGGTCTGGGGCCAACGTCCTGACTTTC. This encodes CASSQDRGAWGSGANVLTF.

This clone was observed at least ten times. The chain's CDR3 is CASSVEPSSPLHF. The CDR3 DNA follows: TGTGCCAGCAGTGTGGAACCTAGTTCACCCCTCCACTTT. V and J are TRBV2 and TRBJ1-6; no reliable D call. Germline values: CDR1 SNHLY, CDR2 FYNNEI. The CDR3 has 13 amino acids. V shed 4 bases and J shed 9 bases, with 10 bases lying between them.

The chain links TRBV11-3 to TRBJ2-1; weak D call: TRBD1 (5 bases). V lost 5 bases to trimming and J lost 6 bases, with 8 bases between them. Germline CDR1 reads SGHNT; CDR2 reads YENEEA. The CDR3 is 12 residues long. The CDR3 sequence: CASSPQGNEQFF. The CDR3 DNA reads TGTGCCAGCAGCCCGCAGGGCAATGAGCAGTTCTTC.

The gene calls are TRBV11-3 and TRBJ2-6; D call uncertain. This CDR3 region has 15 residues. Trimming shortened V by 5 bases and J by 1 base, and 9 bases separated the two germline ends. CDR1 SGHNT and CDR2 YENEEA come from the germline V gene. The CDR3 bases are TGTGCCAGCAGCCCCCACGGGTCTGGGGCCAACGTCCTGACTTTC. It translates to CASSPHGSGANVLTF. The entire variable domain, with the rest obtained from reference TRBV11-3 and TRBJ2-6, is as follows: EAGVVQSPRYKIIEKKQPVAFWCNPISGHNTLYWYLQNLGQGPELLIRYENEEAVDDSQLPKDRFSAERLKGVDSTLKIQPAELGDSAVYLCASSPHGSGANVLTFGAGSRLTVL.

This clone has a single count. V is TRBV7-6 and J is TRBJ2-1, with 9 bases identical to TRBD2. J was trimmed by 15 bases and V by 1 base; bases with no gene match: 16. Per germline, CDR1 SGHVS and CDR2 FNYEAQ. This CDR3 comprises 16 residues. CDR3 region: CASSLDPAGGPGRLFF. DNA of the CDR3: TGTGCCAGCAGCTTAGATCCAGCGGGAGGCCCAGGGAGATTGTTCTTC.

V usage is TRBV5-1 and J usage is TRBJ1-4, with a tentative D call TRBD1 (6 bases). The germline CDR1 and CDR2 sequences are SGHRS and YFSETQ. Trimming pared 4 bases from V and 2 bases from J, leaving 12 bases between. CDR3 size: 15 residues. CDR3 loop: CASSPDSLTNEKLFF. The CDR3 nucleotides are TGCGCCAGCAGCCCGGACAGCCTCACTAATGAAAAACTGTTTTTT.

The CDR3 DNA reads as TGTGCCAGTAGTAATCCTTCAAGGGCGGGAGGAACCGGGGAGCTGTTTTTT. Protein product: CASSNPSRAGGTGELFF. This chain uses TRBV19 with TRBJ2-2; the match to TRBD2 covers 8 bases. The V segment lost 4 bases and the J segment 5 bases; nucleotides outside the gene matches: 12. The CDR3 is made up of 17 amino acids. In germline, CDR1 is LNHDA, CDR2 SQIVND (reference sequence).

This clone showed up just once. The V gene is TRBV11-2, the J gene TRBJ2-7; D gene unclear. In germline, CDR1 is SGHAT, CDR2 FQNNGV. This CDR3 spans 11 amino acids. The V end was cut by 1 base, the J end by 3 bases, with 1 base between. In nucleotides, the CDR3 is TGTGCCAGCAGCTTAGTCTACGAGCAGTACTTC. This codes for CASSLVYEQYF.

This clone appeared once. The chain uses TRBV7-2 and TRBJ2-7, with D uncertain. Germline CDR1 and CDR2: SGHTA and FQGNSA. This CDR3 has 12 residues. V lost 6 bases, J lost 6 bases, and 12 bases lay in between. The CDR3 bases are TGTGCCAGCAGATCGACTTTGGGCGAGCAGTACTTC. Its translation is CASRSTLGEQYF.

This sequence joins TRBV24-1 and TRBJ2-2; TRBD1 agrees at 9 bases. Germline loops: CDR1 KGHDR, CDR2 SFDVKD. The CDR3 runs to 19 residues. J lost 1 base, V lost 2 bases, and 10 bases had no gene match. The CDR3 bases are TGTGCCACCAGTGATTCGAGTGTGGGGGACAGGGAGAACACCGGGGAGCTGTTTTTT. Protein sequence: CATSDSSVGDRENTGELFF.